The 32 T cell receptor beta chains reported below all come from one sample, sequenced in a study of blood T cell repertoires in COVID-19. The method was immunoSEQ multiplex PCR; TCRdb's version includes in-frame clones alone and lacks a portion of them. Of roughly 380,000 clones in the sample, over 75% were seen once. The specimen was peripheral blood. The receptors stem from a woman aged 35 to 49 with COVID-19, enrolled during active disease.

The chain recombines TRBV7-9 with TRBJ2-3; D may be TRBD2 (6 bases). Germline V gene data show CDR1 as SEHNR and CDR2 as FQNEAQ (reference sequence). CDR3 length equals 14 residues. Trimming shortened V by 1 base and J by 6 bases, and 11 bases separated the two germline ends. CDR3 nucleotides: TGTGCCAGCAGCTTAGGGGGAGGCTGGGATACGCAGTATTTT. Encoded protein: CASSLGGGWDTQYF.

The chain carries TRBV7-8 and TRBJ2-2; 11 bases align to TRBD2. V shed 6 bases, J shed 5 bases, and the junction held 2 bases outside the gene matches. Germline loops: CDR1 SGHVS, CDR2 FQNEAQ. The CDR3 is made up of 14 amino acids. CDR3 sequence (DNA): TGTGCCAGCAGGAGACTAGCGGGGACCGGGGAGCTGTTTTTT. It specifies CASRRLAGTGELFF.

The rearrangement uses TRBV6-2 or TRBV6-3 and TRBJ1-6; D is possibly TRBD1 (6 bases). Per germline, CDR1 MNHEY and CDR2 SVGEGT. V lost 4 bases, J lost 9 bases, and 10 bases lay in between. The CDR3 runs 13 residues. CDR3 loop: CASSWGLSSPLHF. The CDR3 DNA is TGTGCCAGCAGTTGGGGGCTCAGTTCACCCCTCCACTTT.

This chain uses TRBV5-1 with TRBJ1-2, with D hard to call. The CDR3 is 12 amino acids. Trimming left V 4 bases short and J 3 bases short, with 7 bases between. Germline loops: CDR1 SGHRS, CDR2 YFSETQ. In DNA form, the CDR3 reads TGCGCCAGCAGCGCGCAGGACTATGGCTACACCTTC. Its translation: CASSAQDYGYTF.

The CDR3 bases are TGTGCCAGCAGAGAGGGGGGGGCTTCCTACAATGAGCAGTTCTTC. Protein: CASREGGASYNEQFF. The rearrangement uses TRBV25-1 and TRBJ2-1; possibly TRBD2 for D (7 bases). The CDR3 spans 15 residues. V was shortened by 6 bases and J by 1 base, with 13 bases between the two germline ends. Germline V gene sequence: CDR1 MGHDK, CDR2 SYGVNS.

This sequence joins TRBV5-1 and TRBJ1-6; no clear D gene. There are 13 residues in the CDR3. Trimming removed 6 bases at V and 11 bases at J, with 15 bases between. The germline V gene encodes CDR1 SGHRS and CDR2 YFSETQ. CDR3 sequence: CASKLSESPPLHF. DNA for the CDR3: TGCGCCAGCAAACTATCAGAGTCGCCACCCCTCCACTTT.

This clone has only one observation. The chain links TRBV14 to TRBJ1-2; D is possibly TRBD1 (5 bases). The CDR3 consists of 14 residues. The V gene lost 4 bases and the J gene lost 5 bases, with 14 bases spanning the gap. Germline CDR1 and CDR2: SGHDN and FVKESK. Here the CDR3 reads CASSRQTEGYGYTF. CDR3 DNA sequence: TGTGCCAGCAGCCGACAGACGGAGGGTTATGGCTACACCTTC.

This chain joins TRBV12-5 and TRBJ2-1, with TRBD2 identical over 13 bases. Germline CDR1 and CDR2: LGHNT and FRNRAP. Unmatched junction bases numbered 5, after V lost 5 bases and J lost 7 bases. CDR3 length: 15 residues. DNA for the CDR3: TGTGCTAGTGGTACTAGCGGGGGGGGCTGGAATGAGCAGTTCTTC. Encoded protein: CASGTSGGGWNEQFF.

The chain combines TRBV30 with TRBJ2-3; the D gene is possibly TRBD1 (5 bases). The CDR3 has 13 residues. CDR1 GTSNPN and CDR2 SVGIG come from the germline V gene (reference sequence). With 0 bases removed from V and 4 bases from J, the gap between germline ends came to 8 bases. The CDR3 loop is CAWSVKGSDTQYF. CDR3 bases: TGTGCCTGGAGTGTAAAGGGGTCAGATACGCAGTATTTT.

The chain carries TRBV5-1 and TRBJ2-1, with TRBD2 identical over 10 bases. The CDR3 has 16 residues. Per germline, CDR1 SGHRS and CDR2 YFSETQ. Trimming cost V 0 bases and J 5 bases; bases outside gene matches: 5. CDR3 DNA sequence: TGCGCCAGCAGCTTGGGGGTAGCGGGAGGAAACAATGAGCAGTTCTTC. Translation: CASSLGVAGGNNEQFF.

The chain carries TRBV5-1 and TRBJ1-4; perhaps TRBD1 as D (5 bases). Deletions cut 0 bases from V and 6 bases from J, with 12 bases between. The CDR3 totals 15 residues. Germline V CDR1 and CDR2: SGHRS, YFSETQ. CDR3 protein: CASSLGRQGDEKLFF. The CDR3 nucleotides are TGCGCCAGCAGCTTGGGTCGTCAGGGTGATGAAAAACTGTTTTTT.

The V call is TRBV7-2, the J call TRBJ1-2, with D possibly TRBD1 on 5 matching bases. Trimming shortened V by 4 bases and J by 4 bases, and 13 bases separated the two germline ends. There are 14 residues in the CDR3. Germline CDR1 SGHTA, CDR2 FQGNSA. The CDR3 loop is CASSSQQALYGYTF. The DNA of the CDR3 is TGTGCCAGCAGCTCCCAACAGGCACTCTATGGCTACACCTTC.

The chain combines TRBV20-1 with TRBJ2-7; D gene ambiguous. From germline, CDR1 is DFQATT and CDR2 SNEGSKA (reference sequence). V was cut by 1 base and J by 6 bases, with 7 bases left in between. This CDR3 comprises 11 residues. DNA of the CDR3: TGCAGTGCTAGAGGAGTGCGCGAGCAGTACTTC. It yields the protein CSARGVREQYF.

The chain is built from TRBV7-2 and TRBJ1-3; 7 bases match TRBD1. Trimming at V came to 5 bases and at J to 4 bases, leaving 5 bases not matched to a gene. From germline, CDR1 is SGHTA and CDR2 FQGNSA. CDR3 length equals 14 residues. CDR3 sequence reads: CASSTDRAGNTIYF. The CDR3 region has the DNA TGTGCCAGCAGCACCGACAGGGCCGGAAACACCATATATTTT.

The rearrangement uses TRBV18 and TRBJ1-4; 7 bases are shared with TRBD1. J lost 7 bases, V lost 3 bases, and 2 bases had no gene match. The germline CDR1 and CDR2 sequences are KGHSH and LQKENI. There are 13 residues in the CDR3. DNA for the CDR3: TGTGCCAGCTCACCGCAGGGGGGTGAAAAACTGTTTTTT. It translates to CASSPQGGEKLFF.

This clone appeared once. The chain combines TRBV5-1 with TRBJ2-2; TRBD2 is a possible D gene (6 bases). CDR1 is SGHRS and CDR2 is YFSETQ in the germline V gene. CDR3 length: 16 residues. V gave up 4 bases and J gave up 0 bases, with 13 bases separating them. CDR3 sequence: CASSQVGRPNTGELFF. CDR3 nucleotides: TGCGCCAGCAGCCAGGTGGGGAGGCCGAACACCGGGGAGCTGTTTTTT.

The chain carries TRBV28 and TRBJ2-5; 11 bases fit TRBD2. The germline gives CDR1 MDHEN, CDR2 SYDVKM. This CDR3 region has 20 residues. The J segment lost 7 bases and the V segment lost 8 bases, leaving 27 bases of the junction unmatched. The DNA for the CDR3 is TGTGCCAGCGGCGCAGGACACCGGGACAGAGTAACTAGCGGGAGTCGGACCCAGTACTTC. As protein: CASGAGHRDRVTSGSRTQYF. The full variable domain, its missing parts supplied by reference TRBV28 and TRBJ2-5, is DVKVTQSSRYLVKRTGEKVFLECVQDMDHENMFWYRQDPGLGLRLIYFSYDVKMKEKGDIPEGYSVSREKKERFSLILESASTNQTSMYLCASGAGHRDRVTSGSRTQYFGPGTRLLVL.

This chain connects TRBV9 to TRBJ2-7; TRBD1 is a possible D gene (5 bases). CDR1 and CDR2 (germline): SGDLS, YYNGEE. The CDR3 is 12 amino acids. V gave up 0 bases and J gave up 6 bases, with 7 bases separating them. Written as DNA, the CDR3 is TGTGCCAGCAGCGTAGGGGGCGGCGAGCAGTACTTC. Protein: CASSVGGGEQYF.

This chain joins TRBV24-1 and TRBJ2-5; 10 nucleotides align to TRBD2. Germline assignment: CDR1 KGHDR and CDR2 SFDVKD. J was trimmed by 5 bases and V by 2 bases; bases with no gene match: 4. The CDR3 is 15 amino acids. CDR3 nucleotides: TGTGCCACCAGTGATTCCGCTAGCGGGAGTGAGACCCAGTACTTC. Translated: CATSDSASGSETQYF.

The rearrangement links TRBV27 to TRBJ2-1; 8 bases map to TRBD2. Trimming at V came to 2 bases and at J to 12 bases, leaving 12 bases not matched to a gene. The CDR3 contains 15 residues. CDR1 is MNHEY, CDR2 SMNVEV, per germline (reference sequence). CDR3 residues: CASSLTPSGWKGQFF. For the CDR3, the DNA is TGTGCCAGCAGTTTAACACCTAGCGGGTGGAAGGGGCAGTTCTTC.

The chain combines TRBV19 with TRBJ2-1; TRBD2 matches 9 bases. J lost 4 bases, V lost 6 bases, and 7 bases had no gene match. This CDR3 comprises 15 residues. CDR1 is LNHDA and CDR2 is SQIVND in the germline V gene (reference sequence). The CDR3 region has the DNA TGTGCCAGTAGGGTCCGTCTAGCGGGGTACAATGAGCAGTTCTTC. This sequence encodes CASRVRLAGYNEQFF.

The rearrangement joins TRBV3-1 (or the pseudogene TRBV3-2) to TRBJ2-5, with a possible D match to TRBD2 (5 bases). V was clipped by 1 base and J by 0 bases, with 12 bases between them. The germline gives CDR1 LGHDT, CDR2 YNNKEL (reference sequence). The CDR3 consists of 16 residues. The CDR3 DNA reads as TGTGCCAGCAGCCAAGTCGGAAGTAGCGACCAAGAGACCCAGTACTTC. Protein product: CASSQVGSSDQETQYF.

This clone has more than one count but fewer than ten. V usage is TRBV29-1 and J usage is TRBJ1-1, with a possible D match to TRBD1 (5 bases). The CDR3 spans 13 residues. V was pared by 7 bases and J by 1 base, with 13 bases between. Germline CDR1 SQVTM, CDR2 ANQGSEA. CDR3 DNA sequence: TGCAGCGCCGATCAGGGAAAGAACACTGAAGCTTTCTTT. This gives the protein CSADQGKNTEAFF.

V gene TRBV5-6 combines with J gene TRBJ1-4, with 7 bases identical to TRBD1. Unmatched junction bases numbered 13, after V lost 1 base and J lost 4 bases. Looked up from germline, CDR1 is SGHDT and CDR2 is YYEEEE. The CDR3 has 18 residues. CDR3: CASSLRGPSHRLNEKLFF. The CDR3 coding sequence is TGTGCCAGCAGCTTGAGGGGGCCCTCCCATCGCCTTAATGAAAAACTGTTTTTT.

The V and J genes are TRBV9 and TRBJ2-1; D possibly corresponds to TRBD2 (5 bases). Trimming removed 2 bases at V and 9 bases at J, with 15 bases between. Germline loops: CDR1 SGDLS, CDR2 YYNGEE. The CDR3 totals 14 residues. For the CDR3, the DNA is TGTGCCAGCAGCGTCAGAGGCGACTACGGTGAGCAGTTCTTC. It codes for CASSVRGDYGEQFF.

A few counts support this clone. The rearrangement joins TRBV15 to TRBJ1-5, with a weak D call TRBD1 (5 bases). This CDR3 comprises 18 residues. Trimming left V 5 bases short and J 8 bases short, with 28 bases between. Germline V gene data show CDR1 as LNHNV and CDR2 as YYDKDF (reference sequence). CDR3 amino acids: CATSDKARQRGNSKPQHF. The CDR3 nucleotides are TGTGCCACCAGCGATAAGGCGCGACAGCGAGGAAATTCGAAGCCCCAGCATTTT.

The chain is built from TRBV7-9 and TRBJ2-7; 7 bases line up with TRBD1. Germline values: CDR1 SEHNR, CDR2 FQNEAQ (reference sequence). This CDR3 region has 12 residues. Trimming took 5 bases from V and 13 from J; bases not matched to a gene: 11. The CDR3 coding sequence is TGTGCCAGCAGCATCCGGGACAGCTTAACCTACTTC. Its protein is CASSIRDSLTYF.

The chain couples TRBV11-2 to TRBJ1-3; tentatively, D is TRBD1 (5 bases). Between the trimmed V and J ends, which lost 6 bases and 4 bases, there was a span of 19 bases. CDR1 is SGHAT and CDR2 is FQNNGV in the germline V gene. CDR3 length: 16 residues. CDR3 region: CASSRFSDKKGNTIYF. DNA of the CDR3: TGTGCCAGCAGTCGCTTCTCGGACAAGAAAGGAAACACCATATATTTT.

The chain recombines TRBV25-1 with TRBJ1-4; D is possibly TRBD1 (6 bases). The CDR3 spans 16 residues. Trimming removed 2 bases at V and 7 bases at J, with 17 bases between. Germline V gives CDR1 MGHDK, CDR2 SYGVNS. CDR3: CASSESRGRSGEKLFF. The CDR3 region has the DNA TGTGCCAGCAGTGAAAGCAGGGGCCGAAGTGGTGAAAAACTGTTTTTT.

The chain links TRBV6-2 or TRBV6-3 to TRBJ1-5; 9 positions agree with TRBD1. The CDR3 loop spans 14 amino acids. With V trimmed by 5 bases and J by 7 bases, 6 bases remained unmatched. CDR1 MNHEY and CDR2 SVGEGT come from the germline V gene. CDR3 in amino acids: CASSPRTGVQPQHF. The CDR3 region has the DNA TGTGCCAGCAGTCCGAGGACAGGGGTCCAGCCCCAGCATTTT.

This rearrangement joins TRBV5-4 to TRBJ2-6; D unclear. The germline gives CDR1 SGHNT, CDR2 YYREEE (reference sequence). There are 16 residues in the CDR3. Trimming removed 1 base from V and 0 bases from J, with 8 bases in between. The CDR3 is CASSLKALSGANVLTF. CDR3 sequence (DNA): TGTGCCAGCAGCTTGAAAGCTCTCTCTGGGGCCAACGTCCTGACTTTC.

J is TRBJ1-4 and V is TRBV5-4, with a possible D match to TRBD1 (6 bases). V was shortened by 4 bases and J by 6 bases, with 10 bases between the two germline ends. The CDR3 is 13 residues long. The germline CDR1 and CDR2 sequences are SGHNT and YYREEE (reference sequence). The CDR3 region is CASSVQGDEKLFF. The CDR3 nucleotides read TGTGCCAGCAGCGTACAGGGAGATGAAAAACTGTTTTTT.